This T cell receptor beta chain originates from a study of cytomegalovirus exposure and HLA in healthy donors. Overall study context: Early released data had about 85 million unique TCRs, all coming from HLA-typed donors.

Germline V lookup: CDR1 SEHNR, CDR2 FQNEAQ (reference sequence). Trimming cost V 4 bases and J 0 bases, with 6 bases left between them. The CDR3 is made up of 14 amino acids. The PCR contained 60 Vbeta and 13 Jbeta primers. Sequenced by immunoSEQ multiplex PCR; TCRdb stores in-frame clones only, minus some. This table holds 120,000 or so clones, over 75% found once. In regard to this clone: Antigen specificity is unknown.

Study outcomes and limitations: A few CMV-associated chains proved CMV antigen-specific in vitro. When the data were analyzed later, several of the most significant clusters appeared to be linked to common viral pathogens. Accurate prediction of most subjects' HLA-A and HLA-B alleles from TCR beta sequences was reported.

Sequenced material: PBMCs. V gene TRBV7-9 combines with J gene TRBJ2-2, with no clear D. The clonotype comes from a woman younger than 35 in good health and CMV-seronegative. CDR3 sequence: CASSWQANTGELFF. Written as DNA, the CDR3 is TGTGCCAGCAGCTGGCAGGCGAACACCGGGGAGCTGTTTTTT.